One sample yielded the 18 T cell receptor beta chains listed below, sequenced in a study of T cells after yellow fever vaccination. Using its own MiXCR run on the 5' RACE reads, TCRdb lists one record per CDR3 protein. The sample carries 350,000 or so distinct CDR3 sequences, roughly 7.5% recorded once. Sequencing used PBMCs, obtained approximately 47 days after the first yellow fever vaccination. These TCRs come from a man between 18 and 35 years old who received the YFV17D yellow fever vaccine.

The chain has TRBV5-1 and TRBJ2-7; unclear D gene. Germline CDR1 reads SGHRS; CDR2 reads YFSETQ. V was shortened by 2 bases and J by 2 bases, with 14 bases between the two germline ends. This CDR3 is 15 amino acids long. CDR3 region: CASSFGYPEAYEQYF. DNA of the CDR3: TGCGCCAGCAGCTTTGGGTATCCTGAAGCCTACGAGCAGTACTTC.

The V call is TRBV12-3 or TRBV12-4, the J call TRBJ1-3; D may be TRBD1 (6 bases). The CDR3 totals 19 residues. Deletions cut 6 bases from V and 0 bases from J, with 24 bases between. CDR3 amino acids: CASRAGGAPSSSSGNTIYF. CDR3 in DNA: TGTGCCAGCAGAGCGGGGGGGGCGCCCAGCTCTAGCTCTGGAAACACCATATATTTT.

In this sample, this clonotype turned up a few times. The chain has TRBV7-9 and TRBJ2-7; 10 positions match TRBD1. Germline-derived CDR1 and CDR2 are SEHNR and FQNEAQ (reference sequence). The CDR3 totals 17 residues. Trimming at V came to 1 base and at J to 3 bases, leaving 9 bases not matched to a gene. CDR3 DNA: TGTGCCAGCAGCTTAGGAACAGTCGGGACAGGGGTCTACGAGCAGTACTTC. It is translated as CASSLGTVGTGVYEQYF.

This clonotype has a handful of counts. CDR3 nucleotide sequence: TGCAGCGTTGAAGCGGAGGGCCTAGCCAAAAACATTCAGTACTTC. This sequence encodes CSVEAEGLAKNIQYF. The chain has TRBV29-1 and TRBJ2-4; possibly TRBD2 for D (6 bases). Deletions cut 1 base from V and 0 bases from J, with 10 bases between. Germline lookup yields CDR1 SQVTM and CDR2 ANQGSEA. The CDR3 extends over 15 amino acids.

This clonotype was seen only once. One end of the junction does not line up with germline, which may come from a read error. The chain carries TRBV6-2 or TRBV6-3 and TRBJ2-7; a possible D gene is TRBD1 (5 bases). The CDR3 spans 17 residues. Looked up from germline, CDR1 is MNHEY and CDR2 is SVGEGT. CDR3 region: CDSSYLLGQPLSYEQYF. In DNA form, the CDR3 reads TGTGACAGCAGTTACCTTCTGGGGCAGCCTCTCTCCTACGAGCAGTACTTC.

This clonotype was observed at least ten times. The chain uses TRBV5-6 and TRBJ1-4; TRBD1 might be the D (5 bases). Germline values: CDR1 SGHDT, CDR2 YYEEEE. V shed 2 bases and J shed 7 bases, with 15 bases lying between them. This CDR3 has 15 amino acids. The CDR3, as DNA: TGTGCCAGCAGCTTCTTATCCAGGGACGGTGAAAAACTGTTTTTT. Translating gives CASSFLSRDGEKLFF.

V usage is TRBV6-5 and J usage is TRBJ1-1; D not resolved. V lost 5 bases and J 0 bases, leaving 7 bases between the germline ends. The CDR3 runs to 13 residues. Germline assignment: CDR1 MNHEY and CDR2 SVGAGI. The DNA of the CDR3 is TGTGCCAGCAGTCACGATGTGAACACTGAAGCTTTCTTT. Its translation: CASSHDVNTEAFF.

The chain uses TRBV18 and TRBJ1-2; maybe TRBD1 (6 bases). This CDR3 comprises 14 residues. Germline loops: CDR1 KGHSH, CDR2 LQKENI. V was shortened by 3 bases and J by 4 bases, with 12 bases between the two germline ends. In nucleotides, the CDR3 is TGTGCCAGCTCACCCTCCGGGACAAGCTATGGCTACACCTTC. Its protein product is CASSPSGTSYGYTF.

This clonotype was found a few times. The chain carries TRBV4-3 and TRBJ2-1, with TRBD1 matching 10 bases. The V gene end was trimmed by 0 bases and the J gene end by 8 bases; junction bases not matched to a gene: 7. The CDR3 sequence is 16 residues long. Germline loops: CDR1 LGHNA, CDR2 YSLEER. The chain's CDR3 is CASSQEPGQGRDEQFF. In DNA form, the CDR3 reads TGCGCCAGCAGCCAAGAGCCGGGACAGGGGAGGGATGAGCAGTTCTTC.

A few counts support this clonotype. This clone may be a read error of a much larger clone one base away. The chain combines TRBV20-1 with TRBJ1-1; D unresolved. The CDR3 is 12 residues long. V was pared by 2 bases and J by 1 base, with 5 bases between. Germline loops: CDR1 DFQATT, CDR2 SNEGSKA (reference sequence). As DNA, the CDR3 is TGCAGTGCTAGACGGGGGAACACTGAAGCTTTCTTT. Encoded protein: CSARRGNTEAFF.

This clonotype was seen more than once but under ten times. V and J are TRBV20-1 and TRBJ2-1; TRBD1 might be the D (6 bases). The V and J ends lost 6 bases and 8 bases respectively, with 11 bases between them. Germline lookup yields CDR1 DFQATT and CDR2 SNEGSKA (reference sequence). This CDR3 is built from 11 residues. DNA of the CDR3: TGCAGTGCCACCCAGGGGCATGAGCAGTTCTTC. It translates to CSATQGHEQFF.

The chain recombines TRBV7-8 with TRBJ2-2; a weak D match, TRBD1 (5 bases). Trimming took 1 base from V and 0 from J, leaving 12 bases between them. Looked up from germline, CDR1 is SGHVS and CDR2 is FQNEAQ. The CDR3 runs to 17 residues. CDR3 coding DNA: TGTGCCAGCAGCTTAGGGGCAGGGTTTACGAACACCGGGGAGCTGTTTTTT. Its translation is CASSLGAGFTNTGELFF.

This clonotype was found a few times. The chain recombines TRBV10-3 with TRBJ1-6; D perhaps matches TRBD1 (5 bases). This CDR3 contains 14 residues. Between the trimmed V and J ends, which lost 6 bases and 6 bases, there was a span of 12 bases. In germline, CDR1 is ENHRY, CDR2 SYGVKD. In DNA, the CDR3 is TGTGCCATCAGCTCCCGGGACTCTAATTCACCCCTCCACTTT. This encodes CAISSRDSNSPLHF.

The gene calls are TRBV5-1 and TRBJ1-1, with a possible D match to TRBD1 (5 bases). Trimming cost V 0 bases and J 5 bases, with 11 bases left between them. The length of the CDR3 is 14 residues. Germline CDR1 is SGHRS and CDR2 is YFSETQ. The CDR3 region is CASSLETWGTEAFF. DNA of the CDR3: TGCGCCAGCAGCTTGGAAACATGGGGGACTGAAGCTTTCTTT.

The chain has TRBV4-3 and TRBJ1-2; D gene ambiguous. Trimming shortened V by 0 bases and J by 4 bases, and 12 bases separated the two germline ends. Germline V gene data show CDR1 as LGHNA and CDR2 as YSLEER. CDR3 size: 15 residues. In DNA form, the CDR3 reads TGCGCCAGCAGCCAAGATCCAGGTCTGGGCTATGGCTACACCTTC. This sequence encodes CASSQDPGLGYGYTF.

Here the CDR3 DNA reads TGTGCCAGCAGCGAGGGACAGGGGGGGGGCACAGATACGCAGTATTTT. It specifies CASSEGQGGGTDTQYF. This chain connects TRBV7-3 to TRBJ2-3, with TRBD1 matching over 11 bases. With 5 bases clipped from V and 1 base from J, the junction kept 5 bases outside the gene matches. Per germline, CDR1 SGHTA and CDR2 FQGTGA. The CDR3 spans 16 residues.

There are a few counts of this clonotype. This chain connects TRBV7-6 to TRBJ2-7; 10 bases line up with TRBD1. Trimming at V came to 3 bases and at J to 6 bases, leaving 8 bases not matched to a gene. CDR1 SGHVS and CDR2 FNYEAQ come from the germline V gene. The CDR3 consists of 15 residues. CDR3 bases: TGTGCCAGCAGCTTGAATCCGGGACAGGGGAGCGAGCAGTACTTC. It encodes CASSLNPGQGSEQYF.

In its sample, this clonotype was seen a few times. The rearrangement uses TRBV28 and TRBJ2-1; D is undetermined. Germline CDR1 and CDR2: MDHEN and SYDVKM. V gave up 8 bases and J gave up 3 bases, with 11 bases separating them. The CDR3 has 13 amino acids. The DNA for the CDR3 is TGTGCCAGCGTACCAGGTCGCTACAATGAGCAGTTCTTC. Its protein is CASVPGRYNEQFF.